Presented here are 14 T cell receptor beta chains from one specimen sequenced in a study of blood T cell repertoires in COVID-19. Sequencing was performed with immunoSEQ multiplex PCR; in TCRdb, only in-frame clones are kept and a portion is missing. The sample holds 150,000 or so clones, roughly 90% seen once. The sequenced material came from PBMCs or T cells enriched from blood (not recorded which). The origin of the receptors is a woman between 45 and 65 years old who had recovered from COVID-19.

This clone was recorded once. The chain employs TRBV9 and TRBJ2-2; 11 bases map to TRBD2. The CDR3 contains 16 residues. The junction had 5 bases not matched to a gene; V was cut back by 4 bases and J by 3 bases. CDR1 and CDR2 (germline): SGDLS, YYNGEE. The CDR3, as DNA: TGTGCCAGCAGCTCCACTAGCGGGGGCCACACCGGGGAGCTGTTTTTT. Protein sequence: CASSSTSGGHTGELFF.

The chain is built from TRBV11-3 and TRBJ2-2; 14 nucleotides line up with TRBD2. V gave up 3 bases and J gave up 5 bases; unmatched junction bases: 11. The CDR3 sequence is 19 residues long. CDR1 SGHNT and CDR2 YENEEA come from the germline V gene. The CDR3 nucleotides read TGTGCCAGCAGCTTCGCACCGGGACTAGCGGGGGCCATTACCGGGGAGCTGTTTTTT. Translating gives CASSFAPGLAGAITGELFF.

This clone was counted a single time. The V call is TRBV11-3, the J call TRBJ2-5; D may be TRBD1 (7 bases). Trimming stripped 2 bases from V and 2 bases from J, with 18 bases between. The CDR3 runs 17 residues. CDR1 is SGHNT and CDR2 is YENEEA in the germline V gene. The CDR3 coding sequence is TGTGCCAGCAGCTTACGGCAGGGGGGCCTAGATCAAGAGACCCAGTACTTC. Its translation: CASSLRQGGLDQETQYF.

V usage is TRBV27 and J usage is TRBJ1-2; 10 bases fit TRBD1. V was pared by 2 bases and J by 5 bases, with 5 bases of the junction left unmatched. This CDR3 has 15 residues. Germline loops: CDR1 MNHEY, CDR2 SMNVEV (reference sequence). The CDR3 DNA reads TGTGCCAGCAGTTTAAGGGACAGGGGTTGGTATGGCTACACCTTC. Translation: CASSLRDRGWYGYTF.

Regarding this clone: This sample also contains other DNA sequences that code for the same CDR3. The chain combines TRBV6-5 with TRBJ1-3; tentative D call: TRBD1 (5 bases). Trimming left V 2 bases short and J 4 bases short, with 6 bases between. This CDR3 spans 13 amino acids. In germline, CDR1 is MNHEY, CDR2 SVGAGI. This CDR3 is CASSYRGGNTIYF. The CDR3 DNA sequence: TGTGCCAGCAGTTACCGGGGGGGAAACACCATATATTTT.

The rearrangement uses TRBV2 and TRBJ2-5; D not resolved. V lost 5 bases to trimming and J lost 4 bases, with 5 bases between them. The germline CDR1 and CDR2 sequences are SNHLY and FYNNEI. The CDR3 is 11 amino acids. CDR3 bases: TGTGCCAGCAGTCTCGGAGAGACCCAGTACTTC. Protein sequence: CASSLGETQYF.

This chain joins TRBV6-5 and TRBJ1-3, with D unresolved. From germline, CDR1 is MNHEY and CDR2 SVGAGI. Trimming took 5 bases from V and 0 from J, leaving 8 bases between them. This CDR3 is 14 amino acids long. As DNA, the CDR3 is TGTGCCAGCAGTACGAGCCACTCTGGAAACACCATATATTTT. Translating it yields CASSTSHSGNTIYF.

This clone was observed a handful of times. V is TRBV6-1 and J is TRBJ1-1, with TRBD1 identical over 7 bases. This CDR3 spans 12 amino acids. V lost 2 bases to trimming and J lost 7 bases; unmatched junction nucleotides: 1. Looked up from germline, CDR1 is MNHNS and CDR2 is SASEGT. This CDR3 reads CASSERTGEAFF. CDR3 DNA sequence: TGTGCCAGCAGTGAAAGGACAGGTGAAGCTTTCTTT.

CDR3 nucleotides: TGTGCCAGCAGTTACACAGGGGGTTCGGCAGATACGCAGTATTTT. The encoded protein is CASSYTGGSADTQYF. This sequence joins TRBV6-5 and TRBJ2-3; TRBD1 aligns across 8 bases. The V segment lost 2 bases and the J segment 4 bases; nucleotides outside the gene matches: 5. Germline V gene lookup returns CDR1 MNHEY and CDR2 SVGAGI. The CDR3 loop spans 15 amino acids.

V and J are TRBV12-3 or TRBV12-4 and TRBJ1-1, with D unclear. The length of the CDR3 is 11 residues. V was clipped by 6 bases and J by 4 bases, with 6 bases between them. The CDR3 loop is CASSEVTEAFF. CDR3 coding DNA: TGTGCCAGCAGCGAGGTCACTGAAGCTTTCTTT.

The chain joins TRBV6-1 to TRBJ2-7; TRBD1 might be the D (6 bases). Germline V gene lookup returns CDR1 MNHNS and CDR2 SASEGT. CDR3 length: 16 amino acids. V lost 2 bases and J 0 bases, leaving 14 bases between the germline ends. CDR3 sequence: CASSETGTSPSYEQYF. CDR3 bases: TGTGCCAGCAGTGAAACAGGGACCTCCCCCTCCTACGAGCAGTACTTC.

The chain employs TRBV11-2 and TRBJ2-7; D might be TRBD1 (5 bases). Trimming cost V 4 bases and J 2 bases, with 9 bases left between them. Germline CDR1 SGHAT, CDR2 FQNNGV. This CDR3 has 13 residues. CDR3 amino acids: CASSSDSAYEQYF. The CDR3 coding sequence is TGTGCCAGCAGCTCTGACAGTGCCTACGAGCAGTACTTC.

The chain links TRBV13 to TRBJ2-7, with TRBD1 matching 10 bases. Trimming cost V 5 bases and J 4 bases; bases outside gene matches: 5. Germline V CDR1 and CDR2: PRHDT, FYEKMQ (reference sequence). The CDR3 is 14 amino acids. The CDR3 reads CASSPGQGEYEQYF. The CDR3 bases are TGTGCCAGCAGCCCCGGACAGGGGGAATACGAGCAGTACTTC.

This clone was counted between two and nine times. This chain uses TRBV19 with TRBJ2-7, with D possibly TRBD1 on 6 matching bases. The CDR3 contains 15 residues. The V gene lost 3 bases and the J gene lost 5 bases, with 17 bases spanning the gap. Germline V gene sequence: CDR1 LNHDA, CDR2 SQIVND (reference sequence). CDR3 sequence: CASSMAPPGDDEQYF. CDR3 nucleotide sequence: TGTGCCAGTAGTATGGCCCCCCCAGGGGACGACGAGCAGTACTTC.